The entry that follows covers one T cell receptor beta chain sequence. What it binds is not known. These data originate in a study of cytomegalovirus exposure and HLA in healthy donors. Regarding the study as a whole: Owing to their indistinguishability, certain V segments, notably TRBV6-2 and TRBV6-3, were excluded. CMV antigen specificity was confirmed in vitro for three CMV-associated chains. According to the study, approximately 150 TCR beta chains were cytomegalovirus-associated.

In germline, CDR1 is SQVTM, CDR2 ANQGSEA. This CDR3 has 15 residues. V shed 1 base and J shed 6 bases, with 16 bases lying between them. It was with 60 Vbeta and 13 Jbeta primers that the PCR ran. The repertoire was sequenced with immunoSEQ multiplex PCR; TCRdb's copy has only in-frame clones and lacks some. The profile shows about 130,000 clones, 60% to 85% of them singletons. This sequence joins TRBV29-1 and TRBJ2-1; D might be TRBD2 (5 bases). Source material: PBMCs. The receptor was isolated from a woman aged 40-49 years in good health and CMV-seronegative. The CDR3 spells CSVEVGLAKGNEQFF. The CDR3 DNA is TGCAGCGTTGAAGTCGGGCTAGCCAAAGGCAATGAGCAGTTCTTC.